This T cell receptor (beta chain) was profiled in a study of metastatic and nonmetastatic thyroid tumors. Study background: Both malignant and benign thyroid patients supplied peripheral blood and tumor or nodule tissue samples, across which the repertoires of these patients were then compared. Study results and limitations: When malignant thyroid tumors were compared with benign nodules, TCR beta diversity was reportedly significantly higher in the malignant tumors. This held in both blood and tumor samples.

Authors' processing steps: To classify distant metastasis in papillary thyroid cancer, a model was built from CDR3 differences across clinicopathological groups. TCRdb re-processed the PCR reads through MiXCR. The V and J calls reflect TCRdb's pipeline rather than the authors' work. Of under 45,000 clones in the sample, 17% are singletons; the top ten hold 8% to 10%. The CDR3 spans 14 residues. Germline V gene data show CDR1 as SGHRS and CDR2 as YFSETQ. No patient received treatment before thyroid surgery. Comment on this clone: Antigen specificity is unknown. A junction boundary mismatches the germline segment, possibly from a read error.

V usage is TRBV5-1 and J usage is TRBJ2-7; TRBD2 is a possible D gene (5 bases). The sequence derives from a female donor with papillary thyroid cancer or a benign thyroid nodule (not recorded which). Some clones in this sample may be carry-over from other donors' samples. The specimen was tumor tissue. CDR3: CASGSRASIDDQYF. Written as DNA, the CDR3 is TGCGCCAGCGGTTCTAGGGCTAGCATCGACGATCAGTACTTC. Complete variable domain (other parts from reference TRBV5-1 and TRBJ2-7): KAGVTQTPRYLIKTRGQQVTLSCSPISGHRSVSWYQQTPGQGLQFLFEYFSETQRNKGNFPGRFSGRQFSNSRSEMNVSTLELGDSALYLCASGSRASIDDQYFGPGTRLTVT.